This TCR beta chain was found in a study of shared clonotypes between healthy human individuals. As for the study in general: With ages of 18 to 49, the donors were two women and a few men.

Original methodology: Filtering was not the same, since immunoSEQ gave junction-only sequences without quality scores. Sequenced by immunoSEQ multiplex PCR; TCRdb stores in-frame clones only, minus some. The V and J calls and clone size are taken from that table; D and trimming were inferred from the DNA. Among over 2 million clones, about 95% were seen once, and the ten largest hold roughly 1.1%. As defined, naive CD8 cells were CD45RO-negative and positively selected for CCR7, with terminally differentiated effector memory CD45RA+ cells excluded. The V end was cut by 4 bases, the J end by 7 bases, with 15 bases between. CDR1 is SGDLS, CDR2 YYNGEE, per germline. The CDR3 is 14 residues long.

The origin of this receptor is a man aged 18 to 30 in good health. The rearrangement uses TRBV9 and TRBJ2-1, with D perhaps TRBD1 or TRBD2 (6 bases each). The sequenced sample was naive CD8+ T cells sorted from blood. The CDR3 nucleotides read TGTGCCAGCAGCTCCGGAGGGGGGCCGAATGAGCAGTTCTTC. Residues: CASSSGGGPNEQFF.